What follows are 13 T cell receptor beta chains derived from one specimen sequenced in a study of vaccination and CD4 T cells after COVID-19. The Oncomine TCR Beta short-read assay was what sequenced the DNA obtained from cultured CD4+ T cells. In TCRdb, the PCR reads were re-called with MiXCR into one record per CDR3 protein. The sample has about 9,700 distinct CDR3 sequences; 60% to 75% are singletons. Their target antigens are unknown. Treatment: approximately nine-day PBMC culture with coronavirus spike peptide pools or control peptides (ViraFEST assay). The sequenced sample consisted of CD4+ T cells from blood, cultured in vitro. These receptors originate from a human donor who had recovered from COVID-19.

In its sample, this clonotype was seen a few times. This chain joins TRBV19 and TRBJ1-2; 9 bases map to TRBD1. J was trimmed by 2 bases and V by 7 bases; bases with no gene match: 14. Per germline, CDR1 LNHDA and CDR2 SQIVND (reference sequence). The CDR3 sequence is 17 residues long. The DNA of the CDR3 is TGTGCCAGTACCAAACAGGGGGCCGGAAGTATAAACTATGGCTACACCTTC. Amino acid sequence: CASTKQGAGSINYGYTF.

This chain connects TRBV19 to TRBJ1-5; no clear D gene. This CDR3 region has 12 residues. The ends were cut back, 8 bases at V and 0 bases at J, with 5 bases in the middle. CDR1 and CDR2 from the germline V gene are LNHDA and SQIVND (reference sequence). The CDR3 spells CASGYSNQPQHF. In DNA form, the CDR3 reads TGTGCCAGTGGTTATAGCAATCAGCCCCAGCATTTT. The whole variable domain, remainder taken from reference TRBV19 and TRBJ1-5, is DGGITQSPKYLFRKEGQNVTLSCEQNLNHDAMYWYRQDPGQGLRLIYYSQIVNDFQKGDIAEGYSVSREKKESFPLTVTSAQKNPTAFYLCASGYSNQPQHFGDGTRLSIL.

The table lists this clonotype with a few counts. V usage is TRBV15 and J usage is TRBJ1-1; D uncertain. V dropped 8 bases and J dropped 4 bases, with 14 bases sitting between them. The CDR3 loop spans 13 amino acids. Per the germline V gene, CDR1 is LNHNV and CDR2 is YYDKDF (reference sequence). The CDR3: CATEALVGTEAFF. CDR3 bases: TGTGCCACCGAGGCTTTGGTCGGCACTGAAGCTTTCTTT.

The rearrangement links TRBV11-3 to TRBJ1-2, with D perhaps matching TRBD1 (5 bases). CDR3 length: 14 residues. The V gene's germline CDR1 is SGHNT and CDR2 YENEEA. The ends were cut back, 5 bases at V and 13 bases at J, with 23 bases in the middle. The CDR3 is CASSNGGEPRLLTF. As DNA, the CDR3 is TGTGCCAGCAGCAACGGGGGAGAGCCGCGCCTCCTCACCTTC.

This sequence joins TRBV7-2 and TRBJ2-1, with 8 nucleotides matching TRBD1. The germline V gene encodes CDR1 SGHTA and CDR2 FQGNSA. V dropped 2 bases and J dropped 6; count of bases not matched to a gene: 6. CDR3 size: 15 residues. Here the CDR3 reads CASSLKTGAGNEQFF. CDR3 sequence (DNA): TGTGCCAGCAGCTTAAAGACAGGGGCAGGCAATGAGCAGTTCTTC.

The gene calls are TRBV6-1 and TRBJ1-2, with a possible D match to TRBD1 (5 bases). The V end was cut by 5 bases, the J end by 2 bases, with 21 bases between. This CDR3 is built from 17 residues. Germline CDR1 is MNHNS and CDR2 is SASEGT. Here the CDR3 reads CASSTPLVEGKNYGYTF. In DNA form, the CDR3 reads TGTGCCAGCAGTACCCCCCTTGTTGAGGGGAAAAACTATGGCTACACCTTC.

CDR3 protein: CASSLKEGTTDTQYF. The CDR3 nucleotides read TGTGCCAGCAGCTTAAAGGAGGGAACCACAGATACGCAGTATTTT. The chain is built from TRBV7-8 and TRBJ2-3; TRBD2 is a possible D gene (6 bases). This CDR3 is 15 amino acids long. The V end lost 2 bases, the J end lost 2 bases, and 11 bases lay between the germline ends. Germline CDR1 is SGHVS and CDR2 is FQNEAQ.

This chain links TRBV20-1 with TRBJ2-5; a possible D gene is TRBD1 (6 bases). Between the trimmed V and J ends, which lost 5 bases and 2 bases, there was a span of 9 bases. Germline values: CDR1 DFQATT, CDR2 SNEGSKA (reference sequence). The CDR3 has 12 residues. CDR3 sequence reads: CSAAGQQETQYF. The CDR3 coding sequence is TGCAGTGCTGCAGGACAGCAAGAGACCCAGTACTTC.

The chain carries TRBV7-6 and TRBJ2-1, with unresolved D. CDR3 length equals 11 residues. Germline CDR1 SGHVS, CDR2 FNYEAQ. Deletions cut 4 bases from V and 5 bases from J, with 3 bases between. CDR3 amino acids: CASSSDNEQFF. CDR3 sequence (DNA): TGTGCCAGCAGCTCGGACAATGAGCAGTTCTTC.

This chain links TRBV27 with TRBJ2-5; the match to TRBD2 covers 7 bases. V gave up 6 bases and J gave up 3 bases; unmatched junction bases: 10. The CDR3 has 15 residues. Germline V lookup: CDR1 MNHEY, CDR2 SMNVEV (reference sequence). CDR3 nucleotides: TGTGCCAGCAGCCGCCAGTTGGCGGGGGAAGAGACCCAGTACTTC. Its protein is CASSRQLAGEETQYF.

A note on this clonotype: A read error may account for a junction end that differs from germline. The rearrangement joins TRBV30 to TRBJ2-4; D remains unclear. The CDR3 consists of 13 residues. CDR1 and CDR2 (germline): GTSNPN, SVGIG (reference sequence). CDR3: CAWSVNRKTIQYF. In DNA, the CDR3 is TGTGCCTGGAGTGTAAATAGGAAAACCATTCAGTACTTC.

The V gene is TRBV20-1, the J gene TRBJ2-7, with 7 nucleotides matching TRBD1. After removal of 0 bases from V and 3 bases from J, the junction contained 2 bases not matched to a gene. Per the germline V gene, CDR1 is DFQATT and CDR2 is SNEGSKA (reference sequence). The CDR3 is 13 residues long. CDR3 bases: TGCAGTGCTAGAGATCCAGGGGGCTACGAGCAGTACTTC. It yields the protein CSARDPGGYEQYF.

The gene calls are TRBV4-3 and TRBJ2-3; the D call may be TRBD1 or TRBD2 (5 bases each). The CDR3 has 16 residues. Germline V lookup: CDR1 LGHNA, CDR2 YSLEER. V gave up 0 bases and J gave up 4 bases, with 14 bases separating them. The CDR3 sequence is CASSQDERGGADTQYF. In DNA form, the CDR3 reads TGCGCCAGCAGCCAAGATGAGAGGGGCGGTGCAGATACGCAGTATTTT.